Listed here are 27 T cell receptor beta chains from one sample, sequenced in a study of T cells after yellow fever vaccination. TCRdb redid the calling of the 5' RACE reads with MiXCR, one entry per CDR3 protein. The sample carries 25,000 to 35,000 distinct CDR3 sequences, approximately 4.7% recorded once. The input for sequencing was CD8+ T cells sorted from PBMCs, taken 5 days after the yellow fever booster vaccination. All receptors come from a man between 25 and 39 years old who received the YFV17D yellow fever vaccine.

This clonotype was observed many times. This chain uses TRBV20-1 with TRBJ2-1; D may match TRBD1 or TRBD2 (5 bases each). Trimming took off 1 base at V and 12 bases at J, with 10 bases between the two ends. This CDR3 is built from 11 residues. Germline lookup yields CDR1 DFQATT and CDR2 SNEGSKA (reference sequence). The CDR3 coding sequence is TGCAGTGCTAGAGTATTTGGGGGGCAGTTCTTC. Translated: CSARVFGGQFF.

This clonotype has at least ten counts. The chain links TRBV9 to TRBJ1-1; D not resolved. The germline gives CDR1 SGDLS, CDR2 YYNGEE. This CDR3 spans 15 amino acids. The V end lost 3 bases, the J end lost 1 base, and 13 bases lay between the germline ends. CDR3 sequence reads: CASSASRGGNTEAFF. Written as DNA, the CDR3 is TGTGCCAGCAGCGCCTCACGCGGCGGGAACACTGAAGCTTTCTTT.

This clonotype came up many times. This chain links TRBV5-6 with TRBJ2-3; D might be TRBD1 (6 bases). CDR1 and CDR2 from the germline V gene are SGHDT and YYEEEE. Between the trimmed V and J ends, which lost 0 bases and 4 bases, there was a span of 21 bases. The CDR3 covers 18 residues. CDR3 sequence (DNA): TGTGCCAGCAGCTTGGAAGACACAGGGTACGAGAACGCAGATACGCAGTATTTT. This encodes CASSLEDTGYENADTQYF.

In this sample, this clonotype turned up many times. The chain carries TRBV6-4 and TRBJ2-1; tentative D call: TRBD2 (6 bases). CDR1 is MRHNA, CDR2 SNTAGT, per germline. The CDR3 has 14 residues. V lost 2 bases and J 5 bases, leaving 10 bases between the germline ends. The CDR3 here is CASSDGGADNEQFF. DNA of the CDR3: TGTGCCAGCAGTGACGGCGGGGCCGACAATGAGCAGTTCTTC.

This clonotype has ten or more counts. This sequence joins TRBV9 and TRBJ2-1, with D uncertain. From germline, CDR1 is SGDLS and CDR2 YYNGEE. Trimming took 0 bases from V and 3 from J, leaving 4 bases between them. The CDR3 has 13 residues. In DNA form, the CDR3 reads TGTGCCAGCAGCGTAGAAGGCTACAATGAGCAGTTCTTC. Its translation is CASSVEGYNEQFF.

This clonotype came up many times. The chain uses TRBV15 and TRBJ2-7; no firm D call. There are 15 residues in the CDR3. The V gene lost 0 bases and the J gene lost 2 bases, with 11 bases spanning the gap. Germline loops: CDR1 LNHNV, CDR2 YYDKDF (reference sequence). CDR3 nucleotides: TGTGCCACCAGCAGAGATCTGACCCCGACCTACGAGCAGTACTTC. Its translation is CATSRDLTPTYEQYF.

This clonotype was observed a few times. This chain connects TRBV28 to TRBJ2-7; D gene ambiguous. Germline CDR1 is MDHEN and CDR2 is SYDVKM. The CDR3 totals 11 residues. V gave up 7 bases and J gave up 3 bases, with 7 bases separating them. The CDR3 protein is CASTSGYEQYF. The CDR3 nucleotides are TGTGCCAGCACGTCCGGCTACGAGCAGTACTTC. The whole variable domain, remainder taken from reference TRBV28 and TRBJ2-7, is DVKVTQSSRYLVKRTGEKVFLECVQDMDHENMFWYRQDPGLGLRLIYFSYDVKMKEKGDIPEGYSVSREKKERFSLILESASTNQTSMYLCASTSGYEQYFGPGTRLTVT.

This clonotype was picked up many times. The chain recombines TRBV20-1 with TRBJ1-2; D remains ambiguous. This CDR3 contains 11 residues. V was trimmed by 2 bases and J by 12 bases, leaving 13 bases between them. CDR1 and CDR2 from the germline V gene are DFQATT and SNEGSKA (reference sequence). CDR3 region: CSARREGLNTF. The DNA of the CDR3 is TGCAGTGCTAGAAGAGAAGGGCTGAACACCTTC.

The sample holds many counts of this clonotype. The chain is built from TRBV6-5 and TRBJ1-1; D may be TRBD1 (5 bases). The CDR3 sequence is 12 residues long. V lost 8 bases and J lost 5, with 12 bases in between. Germline V gene lookup returns CDR1 MNHEY and CDR2 SVGAGI. The CDR3 loop is CASGQGGTEAFF. The CDR3 region has the DNA TGTGCCAGCGGCCAGGGAGGGACTGAAGCTTTCTTT.

The count of this clonotype is one. CDR3 sequence (DNA): TGTGCCATCTGTTCAATCGAAGCGTCAGGGACAGGGAACACTGAAGCTTTCTTT. It is translated as CAICSIEASGTGNTEAFF. The gene calls are TRBV2 and TRBJ1-1; 8 bases map to TRBD1. With V trimmed by 10 bases and J by 1 base, 20 bases remained unmatched. The germline gives CDR1 SNHLY, CDR2 FYNNEI. The CDR3 is made up of 18 amino acids.

This clonotype was seen a handful of times. V gene TRBV7-2 combines with J gene TRBJ2-1; unclear D gene. Trimming removed 2 bases at V and 4 bases at J, with 3 bases between. This CDR3 has 12 residues. From germline, CDR1 is SGHTA and CDR2 FQGNSA. CDR3 sequence reads: CASSLRYNEQFF. In DNA form, the CDR3 reads TGTGCCAGCAGCTTACGTTACAATGAGCAGTTCTTC.

In its sample, this clonotype was seen many times. The chain combines TRBV20-1 with TRBJ2-5; 9 bases line up with TRBD1. The CDR3 loop spans 17 amino acids. Trimming removed 0 bases from V and 2 bases from J; junction bases left unmatched: 10. Germline values: CDR1 DFQATT, CDR2 SNEGSKA (reference sequence). Written as DNA, the CDR3 is TGCAGTGCTAGAGATACAAAATTAGGGACAGGGCAAGAGACCCAGTACTTC. This gives the protein CSARDTKLGTGQETQYF.

The sample holds many counts of this clonotype. The rearrangement joins TRBV7-2 to TRBJ2-1, with 9 bases aligning to TRBD2. The CDR3 loop spans 15 amino acids. Germline lookup yields CDR1 SGHTA and CDR2 FQGNSA. Germline trimming cut 5 bases from V and 6 bases from J; bases unmatched to any gene: 8. CDR3 in DNA: TGTGCCAGCAGCCCGTCTAGCGGGGAGCTCAATGAGCAGTTCTTC. The encoded protein is CASSPSSGELNEQFF.

Notes on this clonotype: This may come from a read error, since a much larger clone is one base off. The rearrangement uses TRBV5-1 and TRBJ2-7; 8 nucleotides match TRBD1. The CDR3 has 13 amino acids. CDR1 is SGHRS and CDR2 is YFSETQ in the germline V gene. V dropped 8 bases and J dropped 7; count of bases not matched to a gene: 11. The CDR3 DNA sequence: TGCGCCAGAAGCGGTACAGGGGGAGGAGAGCAGTACTTC. This encodes CARSGTGGGEQYF.

In this sample, this clonotype turned up many times. Here the CDR3 reads CASSLVTGRNNEQFF. In nucleotides, the CDR3 is TGTGCCAGCAGTTTAGTGACAGGGAGGAACAATGAGCAGTTCTTC. This sequence joins TRBV12-3 or TRBV12-4 and TRBJ2-1; TRBD1 might be the D (7 bases). Trimming took off 1 base at V and 5 bases at J, with 12 bases between the two ends. This CDR3 region has 15 residues.

The sample holds many counts of this clonotype. The rearrangement links TRBV4-3 to TRBJ2-3; D might be TRBD1 (5 bases). Deletions cut 6 bases from V and 4 bases from J, with 11 bases between. This CDR3 region has 13 residues. Germline V CDR1 and CDR2: LGHNA, YSLEER. In nucleotides, the CDR3 is TGCGCCAGCAGTCCACCAGGGTCAGATACGCAGTATTTT. It is translated as CASSPPGSDTQYF.

The gene calls are TRBV20-1 and TRBJ2-3, with D perhaps TRBD2 (6 bases). CDR1 and CDR2 from the germline V gene are DFQATT and SNEGSKA (reference sequence). The CDR3 length is 14 residues. The germline V and J ends were trimmed by 3 bases and 8 bases, with 18 bases remaining between them. For the CDR3, the DNA is TGCAGTGCTAGTTCCGGAGGGTATTCGGGTACGCAGTATTTT. Protein: CSASSGGYSGTQYF.

This clonotype was observed many times. This chain joins TRBV11-2 and TRBJ2-3, with 9 positions matching TRBD1. The ends lost 6 bases at V and 9 bases at J; junction bases unmatched: 4. The CDR3 runs to 12 residues. Germline V CDR1 and CDR2: SGHAT, FQNNGV. The CDR3 reads CASRSGTGTQYF. The CDR3 DNA reads TGTGCCAGCAGGTCCGGGACAGGGACGCAGTATTTT. The whole variable domain, filled in from reference TRBV11-2 and TRBJ2-3, reads EAGVAQSPRYKIIEKRQSVAFWCNPISGHATLYWYQQILGQGPKLLIQFQNNGVVDDSQLPKDRFSAERLKGVDSTLKIQPAKLEDSAVYLCASRSGTGTQYFGPGTRLTVL.

This clonotype was picked up many times. The chain links TRBV27 to TRBJ2-1; D unresolved. This CDR3 is built from 16 residues. Germline lookup yields CDR1 MNHEY and CDR2 SMNVEV (reference sequence). Trimming took off 5 bases at V and 5 bases at J, with 19 bases between the two ends. The CDR3 DNA is TGTGCCAGCAGTGATGGGGTTGCGGTTCCGGACAATGAGCAGTTCTTC. Its translation is CASSDGVAVPDNEQFF.

This clonotype was counted ten times or more. The CDR3 region has the DNA TGCGCCAGCAGCCAAGATCAAGTGGCTAGCGGGAGGGGCTCCTACAATGAGCAGTTCTTC. Translating gives CASSQDQVASGRGSYNEQFF. This chain joins TRBV4-3 and TRBJ2-1; 12 nucleotides line up with TRBD2. This CDR3 region has 20 residues. Germline V gene data show CDR1 as LGHNA and CDR2 as YSLEER. The J segment lost 0 bases and the V segment lost 0 bases, leaving 9 bases of the junction unmatched.

Worth noting for this clonotype: A clone one base away is much larger, so this may be a read error. The J gene is TRBJ2-7, the V gene TRBV24-1; D unresolved. Germline-derived CDR1 and CDR2 are KGHDR and SFDVKD. The CDR3 length is 10 residues. The CDR3 protein is CATGAYDQYF. In nucleotides, the CDR3 is TGTGCCACCGGAGCCTACGATCAGTACTTC.

This clonotype was counted at least ten times. The chain links TRBV29-1 to TRBJ1-5; TRBD1 agrees at 10 bases. With 6 bases clipped from V and 2 bases from J, the junction kept 4 bases outside the gene matches. From germline, CDR1 is SQVTM and CDR2 ANQGSEA. This CDR3 is 14 amino acids long. CDR3 DNA: TGCAGCGTGGCCGGGACAGGGGGCAATCAGCCCCAGCATTTT. This translates into CSVAGTGGNQPQHF.

This clonotype was counted at least ten times. This chain joins TRBV30 and TRBJ2-1; the D is unclear. Germline loops: CDR1 GTSNPN, CDR2 SVGIG (reference sequence). Trimming removed 3 bases from V and 6 bases from J, with 12 bases in between. The CDR3 is 13 residues long. CDR3 sequence (DNA): TGTGCCTGGAGAGGTTTCGGTCCCAATGAGCAGTTCTTC. Translation gives CAWRGFGPNEQFF. The full variable domain, in which reference TRBV30 and TRBJ2-1 provide the parts outside the CDR3, is SQTIHQWPATLVQPVGSPLSLECTVEGTSNPNLYWYRQAAGRGLQLLFYSVGIGQISSEVPQNLSASRPQDRQFILSSKKLLLSDSGFYLCAWRGFGPNEQFFGPGTRLTVL.

As regards this clonotype: A much larger clonotype is one base distant, so this may be a read error. The chain couples TRBV6-1 to TRBJ2-2; D ambiguous. Germline CDR1 reads MNHNS; CDR2 reads SASEGT. This CDR3 has 14 amino acids. V was cut by 7 bases and J by 1 base, with 10 bases left in between. The DNA of the CDR3 is TGTGCCAGCACGCTGACGGAGAACACCGGGGAGCTGTTTTTT. It codes for CASTLTENTGELFF.

This clonotype was recorded at least ten times. This chain uses TRBV4-3 with TRBJ1-1; possibly TRBD1 for D (5 bases). Trimming pared 0 bases from V and 6 bases from J, leaving 14 bases between. CDR3 length equals 15 residues. CDR1 and CDR2 (germline): LGHNA, YSLEER. The CDR3 is CASSQEGGDLAEAFF. The CDR3 DNA follows: TGCGCCAGCAGCCAAGAAGGCGGGGACCTGGCTGAAGCTTTCTTT.

In this sample, this clonotype turned up many times. The CDR3 loop reads CASSPRTSGAYNEQFF. CDR3 coding DNA: TGTGCCAGCAGCCCAAGAACTAGCGGAGCCTACAATGAGCAGTTCTTC. The rearrangement joins TRBV7-6 to TRBJ2-1, with TRBD2 identical over 8 bases. Germline V gene lookup returns CDR1 SGHVS and CDR2 FNYEAQ. The CDR3 loop spans 16 amino acids. With 5 bases clipped from V and 2 bases from J, the junction kept 8 bases outside the gene matches.

This clonotype was picked up many times. The chain recombines TRBV20-1 with TRBJ2-3, with 9 positions matching TRBD2. Germline V gene sequence: CDR1 DFQATT, CDR2 SNEGSKA (reference sequence). Germline trimming cut 6 bases from V and 5 bases from J; bases unmatched to any gene: 12. The CDR3 consists of 15 residues. The CDR3 sequence: CSAPGLAGVEDTQYF. CDR3 nucleotides: TGCAGTGCCCCAGGGTTAGCGGGAGTGGAAGATACGCAGTATTTT.